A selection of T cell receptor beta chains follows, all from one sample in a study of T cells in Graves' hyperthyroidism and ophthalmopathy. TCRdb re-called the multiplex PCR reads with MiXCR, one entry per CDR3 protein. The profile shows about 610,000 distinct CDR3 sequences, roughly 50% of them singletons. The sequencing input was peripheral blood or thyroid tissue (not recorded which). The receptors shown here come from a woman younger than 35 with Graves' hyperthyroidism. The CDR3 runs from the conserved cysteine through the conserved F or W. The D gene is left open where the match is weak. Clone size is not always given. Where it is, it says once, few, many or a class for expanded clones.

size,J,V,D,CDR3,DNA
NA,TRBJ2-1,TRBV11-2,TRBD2,CASSSVTSGSLDEQFF,TGTGCCAGCAGCTCAGTGACTAGCGGGAGCTTAGATGAGCAGTTCTTC
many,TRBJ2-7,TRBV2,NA,CASSADGTYEQYF,TGTGCCAGCAGTGCCGACGGGACCTACGAGCAGTACTTC
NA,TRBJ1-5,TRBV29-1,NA,CSVPHSGNQPQHF,TGCAGCGTCCCGCACTCAGGGAATCAGCCCCAGCATTTT
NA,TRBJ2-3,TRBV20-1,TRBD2,CSARGTSGGADTQYF,TGCAGTGCTAGAGGGACTAGCGGGGGGGCAGATACGCAGTATTTT
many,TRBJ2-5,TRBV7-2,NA,CASSLGLRVGETQYF,TGTGCCAGCAGCTTAGGTCTTCGGGTGGGTGAGACCCAGTACTTC
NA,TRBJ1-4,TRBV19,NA,CASRNRGEKLFF,TGTGCCAGCAGAAACCGGGGGGAAAAACTGTTTTTT
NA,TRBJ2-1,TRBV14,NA,CASSQDQFF,TGTGCCAGCAGCCAAGATCAGTTCTTC
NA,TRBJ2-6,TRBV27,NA,CASSWAGGNSGANVLTF,TGTGCCAGCAGTTGGGCAGGGGGGAACTCTGGGGCCAACGTCCTGACTTTC
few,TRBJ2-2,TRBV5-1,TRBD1,CASFPGQSNTGELFF,TGCGCCAGCTTTCCGGGACAGAGTAACACCGGGGAGCTGTTTTTT
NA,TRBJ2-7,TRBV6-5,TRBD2,CASSYTTSGSGEQYF,TGTGCCAGCAGTTACACGACTAGCGGGAGTGGTGAGCAGTACTTC
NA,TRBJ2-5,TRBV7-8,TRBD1,CASRTGAEGETQYF,TGTGCCAGCAGAACAGGGGCTGAGGGAGAGACCCAGTACTTC
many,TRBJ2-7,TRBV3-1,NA,CASSPGVVYEQYF,TGTGCCAGCAGCCCCGGAGTCGTCTACGAGCAGTACTTC
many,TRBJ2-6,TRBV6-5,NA,CASRGQVSGANVLTF,TGTGCCAGCAGAGGTCAGGTCTCTGGGGCCAACGTCCTGACTTTC
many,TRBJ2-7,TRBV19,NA,CASSPRGGFSYEQYF,TGTGCCAGTAGTCCAAGGGGAGGATTCTCCTACGAGCAGTACTTC
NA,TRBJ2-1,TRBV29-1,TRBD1,CSVKTGDLYNEQFF,TGCAGCGTTAAGACAGGGGACCTTTACAATGAGCAGTTCTTC
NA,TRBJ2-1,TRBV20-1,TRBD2,CSARDPTSGRGNEQFF,TGCAGTGCTAGAGATCCGACTAGCGGGAGAGGTAATGAGCAGTTCTTC
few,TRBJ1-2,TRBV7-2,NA,CASSDTGTIGYTF,TGTGCCAGCAGCGACACCGGGACCATAGGCTACACCTTC
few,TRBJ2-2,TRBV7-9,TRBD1,CASRPSGTEGAGELFF,TGTGCCAGCAGACCATCCGGGACAGAAGGGGCCGGGGAGCTGTTTTTT
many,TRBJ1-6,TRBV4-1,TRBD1,CASSRPGQLNSPLHF,TGCGCCAGCAGCCGGCCGGGACAGCTAAATTCACCCCTCCACTTT
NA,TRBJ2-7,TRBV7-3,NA,CASSLGGLRVSYEQYF,TGTGCCAGCAGCCTGGGGGGTCTCAGGGTCTCCTACGAGCAGTACTTC
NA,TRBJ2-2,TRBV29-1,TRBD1,CSASQGVTGELFF,TGCAGCGCATCACAGGGGGTCACCGGGGAGCTGTTTTTT